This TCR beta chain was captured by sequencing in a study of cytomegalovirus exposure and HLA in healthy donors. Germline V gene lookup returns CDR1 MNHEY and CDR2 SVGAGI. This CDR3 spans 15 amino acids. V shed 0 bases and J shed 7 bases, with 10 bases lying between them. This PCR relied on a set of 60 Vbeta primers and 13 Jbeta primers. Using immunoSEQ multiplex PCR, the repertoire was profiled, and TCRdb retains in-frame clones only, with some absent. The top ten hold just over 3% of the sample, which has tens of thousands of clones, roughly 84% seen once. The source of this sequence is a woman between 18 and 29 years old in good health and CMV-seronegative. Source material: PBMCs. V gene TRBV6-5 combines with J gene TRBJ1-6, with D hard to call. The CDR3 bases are TGTGCCAGCAGTTACTCCTACGCTGCCAATTCACCCCTCCACTTT. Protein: CASSYSYAANSPLHF.